A selection of T cell receptor beta chains follows, all from one sample in a study of T cells in Graves' hyperthyroidism and ophthalmopathy. TCRdb reprocessed the multiplex PCR reads with MiXCR, giving one entry per CDR3 protein. The table lists roughly 550,000 distinct CDR3 sequences, about 16% of them singletons. The sample comprised blood. These receptor sequences come from a woman in her 30s with Graves' ophthalmopathy. CDR3s include the opening cysteine and the closing phenylalanine or tryptophan. The order of the fields is V gene, J gene, CDR3 protein.

TRBV30	TRBJ2-3	CALHRDGTDTQYF
TRBV10-3	TRBJ1-1	CAISEGPTENTEAFF
TRBV30	TRBJ1-6	CAWSVRRRVNSPLHF
TRBV20-1	TRBJ1-5	CSASDVGNQPQHF
TRBV5-1	TRBJ2-7	CASSPGFDSSYEQYF
TRBV20-1	TRBJ2-1	CSARDPYNEQFF
TRBV9	TRBJ1-4	CASSATVGNEKLFF
TRBV6-1	TRBJ1-5	CASSDSRGEPQHF
TRBV6-1	TRBJ2-6	CASSWDRIGANVLTF
TRBV20-1	TRBJ2-3	CSAYQSEAGTDTQYF
TRBV18	TRBJ2-5	CASSPGLGSGEVETQYF
TRBV15	TRBJ1-5	CATSSAKYSNQPQHF
TRBV10-3	TRBJ1-2	CAISDLGFHGYTF
TRBV30	TRBJ1-6	CAWSRPRRDNSPLHF
TRBV4-3	TRBJ2-3	CASSLQKRLTGSSTDTQYF
TRBV6-2/TRBV6-3	TRBJ2-7	CAGSVIEFSYEQYF
TRBV24-1	TRBJ2-3	CATSPDSTDTQYF
TRBV6-1	TRBJ1-2	CASKWDRSFFFWGYTF
TRBV5-1	TRBJ2-3	CASSWRDRSSTDTQYF
TRBV3-1	TRBJ1-1	CASSQGGRTEAFF
TRBV7-8	TRBJ1-1	CASSPPNRGATEAFF
TRBV4-3	TRBJ2-2	CASSPRTSYGELFF
TRBV7-3	TRBJ2-3	CASSSTGSTADTQYF
TRBV7-6	TRBJ2-3	CASSLGALGGTDTQYF
TRBV5-6	TRBJ1-2	CASSALGSRGTSNYGYTF
TRBV28	TRBJ2-5	CASSLLRLAETQYF
TRBV7-7	TRBJ2-5	CASSKRGQGSTQYF
TRBV28	TRBJ2-3	CASSSTPRTQYF
TRBV20-1	TRBJ1-5	CSARDDWGVSNQPQHF
TRBV11-2	TRBJ2-7	CASSVPGQSSYEQYF
TRBV12-3/TRBV12-4	TRBJ2-1	CASSLAQGISYNEQFF
TRBV30	TRBJ1-5	CAACCGQGPSLNYQPQHF
TRBV20-1	TRBJ2-7	CSARLAETEQYF
TRBV7-9	TRBJ2-7	CASSLNRGGYEQYF
TRBV3-1	TRBJ2-4	CASSPLGLALGGKNIQYF
TRBV5-1	TRBJ2-7	CASSHSGRAYEQYF
TRBV6-1	TRBJ1-2	CASSEASGRNYGYTF
TRBV6-2/TRBV6-3	TRBJ2-7	CASKLGSYEQYF
TRBV9	TRBJ1-1	CASSEGTADTEAFF
TRBV4-3	TRBJ2-7	CASSQVTSGSFLSYEQYF
TRBV11-3	TRBJ1-1	CASSLAGQEFGTEAFF
TRBV10-3	TRBJ2-4	CAISESPSTSDKNIQYF
TRBV6-1	TRBJ2-7	CASSDGLAGSGYEQYF
TRBV5-1	TRBJ2-7	CASSLAWLDEQYF
TRBV5-6	TRBJ2-7	CASSPDGGYEQYF
TRBV7-2	TRBJ2-7	CASRQDRGYEQYF
TRBV7-2	TRBJ2-7	CASSPGLAGVGKQYF
TRBV15	TRBJ2-7	CATSRGQYYEQYF
TRBV28	TRBJ2-5	CASSEGPPETQYF